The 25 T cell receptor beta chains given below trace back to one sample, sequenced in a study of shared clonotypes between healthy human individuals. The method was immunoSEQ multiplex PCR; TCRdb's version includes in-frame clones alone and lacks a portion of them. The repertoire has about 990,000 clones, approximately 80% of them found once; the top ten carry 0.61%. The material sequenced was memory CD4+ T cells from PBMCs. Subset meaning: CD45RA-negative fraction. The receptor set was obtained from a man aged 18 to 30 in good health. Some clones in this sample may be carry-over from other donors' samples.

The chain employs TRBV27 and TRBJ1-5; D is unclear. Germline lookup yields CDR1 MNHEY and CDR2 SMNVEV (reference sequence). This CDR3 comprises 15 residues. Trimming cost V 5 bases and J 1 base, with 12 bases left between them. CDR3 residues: CASSVSVGSNQPQHF. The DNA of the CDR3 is TGTGCCAGCAGTGTAAGTGTGGGGAGCAATCAGCCCCAGCATTTT.

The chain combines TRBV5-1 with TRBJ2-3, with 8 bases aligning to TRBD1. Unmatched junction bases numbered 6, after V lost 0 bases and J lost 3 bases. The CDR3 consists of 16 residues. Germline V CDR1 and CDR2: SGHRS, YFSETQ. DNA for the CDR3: TGCGCCAGCAGCTTGGGGCAGGGGGCGTCAACAGATACGCAGTATTTT. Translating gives CASSLGQGASTDTQYF. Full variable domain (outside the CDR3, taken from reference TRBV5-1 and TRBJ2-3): KAGVTQTPRYLIKTRGQQVTLSCSPISGHRSVSWYQQTPGQGLQFLFEYFSETQRNKGNFPGRFSGRQFSNSRSEMNVSTLELGDSALYLCASSLGQGASTDTQYFGPGTRLTVL.

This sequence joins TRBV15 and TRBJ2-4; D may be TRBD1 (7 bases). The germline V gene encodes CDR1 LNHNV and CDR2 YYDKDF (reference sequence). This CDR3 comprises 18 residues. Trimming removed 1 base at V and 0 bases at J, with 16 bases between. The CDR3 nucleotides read TGTGCCACCAGCAGAGTTCGTGGGAGGACAGGAGCCAAAAACATTCAGTACTTC. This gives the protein CATSRVRGRTGAKNIQYF.

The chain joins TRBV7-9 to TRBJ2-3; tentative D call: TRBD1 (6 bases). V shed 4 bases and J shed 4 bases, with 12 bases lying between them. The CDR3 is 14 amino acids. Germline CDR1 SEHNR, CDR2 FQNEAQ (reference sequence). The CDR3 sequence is CASSSTGFADTQYF. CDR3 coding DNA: TGTGCCAGCAGCTCTACAGGGTTCGCAGATACGCAGTATTTT.

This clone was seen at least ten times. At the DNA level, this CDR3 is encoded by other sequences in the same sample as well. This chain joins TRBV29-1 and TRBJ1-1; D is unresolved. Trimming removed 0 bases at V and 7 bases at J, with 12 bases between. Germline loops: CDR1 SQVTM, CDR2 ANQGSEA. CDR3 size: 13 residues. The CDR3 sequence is CSVEDPGEREAFF. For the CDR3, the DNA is TGCAGCGTTGAAGACCCGGGAGAGCGTGAAGCTTTCTTT.

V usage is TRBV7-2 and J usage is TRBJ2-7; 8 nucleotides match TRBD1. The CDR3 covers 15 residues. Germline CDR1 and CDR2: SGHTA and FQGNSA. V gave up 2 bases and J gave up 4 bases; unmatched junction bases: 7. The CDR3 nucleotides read TGTGCCAGCAGCTTAAGGCAGGGGGCCTTGTACGAGCAGTACTTC. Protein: CASSLRQGALYEQYF.

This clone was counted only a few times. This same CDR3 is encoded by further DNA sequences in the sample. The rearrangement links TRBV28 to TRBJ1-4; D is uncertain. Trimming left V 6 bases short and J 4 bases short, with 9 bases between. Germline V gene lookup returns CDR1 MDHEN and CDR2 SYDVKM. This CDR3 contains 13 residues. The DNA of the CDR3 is TGTGCCAGCAGATCTGGGCTTAATGAAAAACTGTTTTTT. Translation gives CASRSGLNEKLFF.

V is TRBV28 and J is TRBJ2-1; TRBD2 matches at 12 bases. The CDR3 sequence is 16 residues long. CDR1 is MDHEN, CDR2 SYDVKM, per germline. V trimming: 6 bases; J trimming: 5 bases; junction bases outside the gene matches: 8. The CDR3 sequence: CASSRWGLAGNNEQFF. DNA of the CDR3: TGTGCCAGCAGCCGGTGGGGACTAGCGGGTAACAATGAGCAGTTCTTC.

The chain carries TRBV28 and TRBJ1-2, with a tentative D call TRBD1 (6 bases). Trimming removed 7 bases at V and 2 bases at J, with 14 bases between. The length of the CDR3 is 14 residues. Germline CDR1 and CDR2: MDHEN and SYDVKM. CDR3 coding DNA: TGTGCCAGCACCCTAGGGGGGATGAACTATGGCTACACCTTC. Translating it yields CASTLGGMNYGYTF.

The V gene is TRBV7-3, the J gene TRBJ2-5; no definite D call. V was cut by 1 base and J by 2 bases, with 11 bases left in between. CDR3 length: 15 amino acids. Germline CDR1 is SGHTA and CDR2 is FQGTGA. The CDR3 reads CASSLNAAAQETQYF. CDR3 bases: TGTGCCAGCAGCTTAAATGCGGCGGCTCAAGAGACCCAGTACTTC.

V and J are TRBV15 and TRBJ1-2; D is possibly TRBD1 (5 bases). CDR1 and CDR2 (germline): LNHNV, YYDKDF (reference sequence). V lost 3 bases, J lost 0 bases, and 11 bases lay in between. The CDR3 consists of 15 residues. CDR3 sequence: CATSREGASNYGYTF. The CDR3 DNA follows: TGTGCCACCAGCAGGGAAGGGGCGTCTAACTATGGCTACACCTTC.

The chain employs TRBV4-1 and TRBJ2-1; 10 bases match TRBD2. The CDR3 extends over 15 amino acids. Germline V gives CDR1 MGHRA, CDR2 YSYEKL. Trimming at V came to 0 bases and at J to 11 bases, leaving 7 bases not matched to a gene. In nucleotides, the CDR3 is TGCGCCAGCAGCCAAGATCGGGCTAGCGGGAGACAGCAGTTCTTC. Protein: CASSQDRASGRQQFF.

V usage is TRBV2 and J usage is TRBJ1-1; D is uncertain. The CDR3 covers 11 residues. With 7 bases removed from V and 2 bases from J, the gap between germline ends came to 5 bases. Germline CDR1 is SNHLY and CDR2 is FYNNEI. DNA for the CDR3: TGTGCCAGCATGATCAACACTGAAGCTTTCTTT. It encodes CASMINTEAFF.

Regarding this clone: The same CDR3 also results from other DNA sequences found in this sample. This chain's CDR3 is CASSPGGGQETQYF. The DNA for the CDR3 is TGTGCCAGCAGCCCAGGGGGGGGCCAAGAGACCCAGTACTTC. V and J are TRBV28 and TRBJ2-5; D could derive from TRBD1 or TRBD2 (7 bases each). The CDR3 loop spans 14 amino acids. V was pared by 6 bases and J by 1 base, with 12 bases between. Germline values: CDR1 MDHEN, CDR2 SYDVKM.

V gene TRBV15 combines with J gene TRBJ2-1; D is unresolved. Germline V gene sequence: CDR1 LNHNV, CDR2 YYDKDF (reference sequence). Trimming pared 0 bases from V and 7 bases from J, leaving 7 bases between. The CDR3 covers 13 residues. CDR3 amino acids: CATSRDSSNEQFF. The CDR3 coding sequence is TGTGCCACCAGCAGAGATAGTAGTAATGAGCAGTTCTTC.

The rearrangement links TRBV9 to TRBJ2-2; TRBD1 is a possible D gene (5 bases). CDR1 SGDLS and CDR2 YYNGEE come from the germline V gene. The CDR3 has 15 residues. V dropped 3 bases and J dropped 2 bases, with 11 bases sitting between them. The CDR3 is CASSATVLNTGELFF. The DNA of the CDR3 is TGTGCCAGCAGCGCGACAGTACTCAACACCGGGGAGCTGTTTTTT.

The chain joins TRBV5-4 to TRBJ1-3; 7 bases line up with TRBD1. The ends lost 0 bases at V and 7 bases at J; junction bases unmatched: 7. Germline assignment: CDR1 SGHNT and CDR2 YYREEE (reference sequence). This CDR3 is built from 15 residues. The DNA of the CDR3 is TGTGCCAGCAGCTTGGGTGGAGGGGGCAGGAACACCATATATTTT. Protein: CASSLGGGGRNTIYF.

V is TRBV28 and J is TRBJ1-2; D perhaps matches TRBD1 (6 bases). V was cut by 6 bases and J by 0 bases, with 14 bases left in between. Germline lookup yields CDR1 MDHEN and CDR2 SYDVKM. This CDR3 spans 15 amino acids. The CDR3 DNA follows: TGTGCCAGCAGATTTACAGGGATCCCTAACTATGGCTACACCTTC. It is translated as CASRFTGIPNYGYTF.

Written as DNA, the CDR3 is TGTGCCAGCAGCTTAGAACCAGGCCTGAGCACAGATACGCAGTATTTT. As protein: CASSLEPGLSTDTQYF. This rearrangement joins TRBV12-1 to TRBJ2-3; TRBD1, the D gene given by the table, was not confirmed from the DNA. TRBV12-1 is listed as a pseudogene. The CDR3 sequence is 16 residues long.

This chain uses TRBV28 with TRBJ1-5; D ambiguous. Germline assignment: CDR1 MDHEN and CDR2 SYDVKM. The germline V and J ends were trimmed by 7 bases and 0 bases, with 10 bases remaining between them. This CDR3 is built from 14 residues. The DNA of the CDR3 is TGTGCCAGCAACCGTCCAGGTAGCAATCAGCCCCAGCATTTT. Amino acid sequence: CASNRPGSNQPQHF.

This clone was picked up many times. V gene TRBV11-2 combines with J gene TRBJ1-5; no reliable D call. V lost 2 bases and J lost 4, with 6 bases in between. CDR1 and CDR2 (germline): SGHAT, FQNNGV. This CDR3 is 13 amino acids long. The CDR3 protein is CASSLNENQPQHF. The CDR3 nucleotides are TGTGCCAGCAGCTTAAATGAGAATCAGCCCCAGCATTTT. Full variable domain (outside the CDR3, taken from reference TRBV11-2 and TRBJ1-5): EAGVAQSPRYKIIEKRQSVAFWCNPISGHATLYWYQQILGQGPKLLIQFQNNGVVDDSQLPKDRFSAERLKGVDSTLKIQPAKLEDSAVYLCASSLNENQPQHFGDGTRLSIL.

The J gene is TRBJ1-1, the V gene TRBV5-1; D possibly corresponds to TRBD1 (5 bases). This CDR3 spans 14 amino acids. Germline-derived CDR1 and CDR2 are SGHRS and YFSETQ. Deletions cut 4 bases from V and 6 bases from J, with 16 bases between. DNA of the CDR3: TGCGCCAGCAGCCCCGGGTCTTGGGGCGCTGAAGCTTTCTTT. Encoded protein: CASSPGSWGAEAFF.

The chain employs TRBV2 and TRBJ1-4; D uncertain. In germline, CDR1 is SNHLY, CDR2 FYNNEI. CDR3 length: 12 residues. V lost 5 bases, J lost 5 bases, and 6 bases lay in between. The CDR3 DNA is TGTGCCAGCAGTAGCACGAATGAAAAACTGTTTTTT. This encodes CASSSTNEKLFF.

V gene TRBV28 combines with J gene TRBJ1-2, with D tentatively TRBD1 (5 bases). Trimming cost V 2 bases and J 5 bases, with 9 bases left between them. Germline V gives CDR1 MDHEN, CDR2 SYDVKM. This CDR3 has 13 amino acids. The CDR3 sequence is CASSLVQVYGYTF. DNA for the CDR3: TGTGCCAGCAGTTTAGTACAGGTTTATGGCTACACCTTC.

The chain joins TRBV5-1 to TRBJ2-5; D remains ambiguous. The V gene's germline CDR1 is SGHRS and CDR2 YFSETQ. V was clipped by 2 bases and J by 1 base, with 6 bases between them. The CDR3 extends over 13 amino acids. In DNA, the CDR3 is TGCGCCAGCAGCTTAAGGGCCCAAGAGACCCAGTACTTC. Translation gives CASSLRAQETQYF.